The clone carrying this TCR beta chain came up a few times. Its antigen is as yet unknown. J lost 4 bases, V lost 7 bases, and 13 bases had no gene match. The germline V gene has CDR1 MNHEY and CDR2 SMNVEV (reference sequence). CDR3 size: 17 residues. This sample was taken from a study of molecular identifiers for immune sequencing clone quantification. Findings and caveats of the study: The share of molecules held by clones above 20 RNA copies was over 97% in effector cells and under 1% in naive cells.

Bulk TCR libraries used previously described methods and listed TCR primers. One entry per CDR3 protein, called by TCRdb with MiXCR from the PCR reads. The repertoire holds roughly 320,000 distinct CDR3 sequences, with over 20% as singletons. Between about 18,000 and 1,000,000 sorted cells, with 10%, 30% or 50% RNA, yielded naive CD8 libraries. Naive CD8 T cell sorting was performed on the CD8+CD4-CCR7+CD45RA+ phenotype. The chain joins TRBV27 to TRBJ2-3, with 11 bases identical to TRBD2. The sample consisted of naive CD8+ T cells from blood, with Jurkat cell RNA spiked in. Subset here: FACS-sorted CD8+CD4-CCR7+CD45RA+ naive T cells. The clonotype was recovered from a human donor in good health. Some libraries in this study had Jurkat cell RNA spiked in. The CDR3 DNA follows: TGTGCCAGCATCAGTAGCGGGGGGGCCTTCAGGTCAGATACGCAGTATTTT. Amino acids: CASISSGGAFRSDTQYF.